The T cell receptor (beta chain) under discussion was sequenced for a study of blood T cell repertoires in COVID-19 (dated by TCRdb to about 2020). With regard to the full study: Samples from collaborators originated in the United States, Italy and Spain and spanned both the acute and convalescent phases of COVID-19. Samples came from the ongoing ImmuneRACE study (first 160 participants) plus 1,254 subjects from 6 global collaborators. A freely available public database, intended as a resource for researchers studying the immune response to SARS-CoV-2, is where the repertoires were released. Deeply sampled blood TCRbeta repertoires from subjects exposed to, actively infected with, or recovered from COVID-19 were included in the dataset. The prospective study material was composed of cDNA or gDNA derived from T cells, B-cell-depleted T cells, or PBMCs. A de-identified subject ID, COVID-19 status, age in years and sex were almost always included in the sample metadata. Where HLA class I and class II types were available, the types were taken from metadata supplied by the sample provider, not from assay-based typing. Study-wide conclusions, independent of this receptor: The quantity of clinical and demographic metadata differed by source and by participant and was supplied without curation.

As to this clone: It lacks a known antigen. Per-base qualities were not stored, and no clone one base away is much larger.

Reading the germline V gene gives CDR1 SGHAT and CDR2 FQNNGV. From the cysteine through the phenylalanine, the CDR3 covers 14 amino acids. The read is trimmed to its CDR3 DNA, 42 bases read in frame from base 1. V is reduced by 5 bases and J by 4 bases, leaving a spacing of 12 bases between them. Each collaborating institution followed its own protocols to collect whole blood in K2EDTA tubes. For TCRbeta analysis, collaborators shipped samples in one of three forms: frozen whole blood, isolated PBMCs, or DNA extracted from either of those sample types. TCRbeta CDR3 regions were amplified from genomic DNA using the immunoSEQ Assay, a bias-controlled multiplex PCR. The study's own analysis went as follows. The number of nucleated cells in each sample was estimated from the amplification of reference gene primers within the assay. To quantify the absolute abundance of each unique TCRbeta CDR3 rearrangement, sequence reads were collapsed and filtered. Productive Simpson clonality was computed per sample as the square root of Simpson's diversity index over productive rearrangements. Entries here come from immuneACCESS through TCRdb and include only in-frame sequences with V and J called. Some clones fail to appear in such tables; in the studies checked, an unresolved V gene covers under half of the shortfall, and the cause of the remainder is unknown. The V and J calls and the clone size are those of that table, but D and trimming were determined from the DNA. In this sample the table shows 200,000 to 250,000 clones, almost 85% of which occur a single time. Approximately 12% of the sample is held by the ten biggest clonotypes.

In this chain, TRBV11-2 is recombined with TRBJ2-1; TRBD1 is a weak D gene call, 5 bases matching. The TCR comes from a woman aged 40-49 years with acute or convalescent COVID-19. The specimen was peripheral blood. CDR3 reads: CASSLIKGYNEQFF. Read as DNA, the sequence is TGTGCCAGCAGCCTTATTAAGGGGTACAATGAGCAGTTCTTC.